One sample yielded the 27 T cell receptor beta chains listed below, sequenced in a study of radiotherapy plus CTLA-4 blockade in lung cancer. Data came from immunoSEQ multiplex PCR; TCRdb stores just in-frame clones and leaves some out. The sample carries under 35,000 clones, under 85% recorded once. The sample was peripheral blood, taken from a patient treated with radiotherapy plus ipilimumab. These TCRs come from a human donor with non-small cell lung cancer whose response to radiotherapy plus ipilimumab could not be evaluated.

The count of this clone is one. This chain connects TRBV7-2 to TRBJ2-7; TRBD1 might be the D (5 bases). CDR3 length: 14 residues. Trimming stripped 1 base from V and 4 bases from J, with 11 bases between. Looked up from germline, CDR1 is SGHTA and CDR2 is FQGNSA. This chain's CDR3 is CASSLGRATYEQYF. CDR3 sequence (DNA): TGTGCCAGCAGCTTAGGCAGGGCTACTTACGAGCAGTACTTC.

The chain joins TRBV30 to TRBJ2-2; 9 positions agree with TRBD2. The J segment lost 3 bases and the V segment lost 3 bases, leaving 5 bases of the junction unmatched. The germline V gene encodes CDR1 GTSNPN and CDR2 SVGIG (reference sequence). This CDR3 contains 15 residues. The CDR3 bases are TGTGCCTGGAGGTTAGCGGGAGCGGACACCGGGGAGCTGTTTTTT. This encodes CAWRLAGADTGELFF.

V usage is TRBV6-6 and J usage is TRBJ2-1; 8 nucleotides line up with TRBD1. This CDR3 is built from 16 residues. V was pared by 11 bases and J by 1 base, with 13 bases of the junction left unmatched. Germline loops: CDR1 MNHNY, CDR2 SVGAGI (reference sequence). The CDR3, as DNA: TGTGCCGGAGCAGGGGGCGTAGACCGATCCTACAATGAGCAGTTCTTC. Translating it yields CAGAGGVDRSYNEQFF.

The CDR3 region has the DNA TGCGCCAGCAGCTTGGTCGTTGGGCGGGATGGCTACACCTTC. Protein: CASSLVVGRDGYTF. The chain links TRBV5-1 to TRBJ1-2; D remains ambiguous. The CDR3 totals 14 residues. Trimming cost V 0 bases and J 6 bases, with 12 bases left between them. CDR1 is SGHRS, CDR2 YFSETQ, per germline.

V and J are TRBV4-1 and TRBJ2-3; TRBD2 agrees at 7 bases. The germline V gene encodes CDR1 MGHRA and CDR2 YSYEKL. J was trimmed by 6 bases and V by 2 bases; bases with no gene match: 2. The CDR3 consists of 13 residues. The CDR3 DNA reads as TGCGCCAGCAGCCAAAGGGAGGGGGATACGCAGTATTTT. Amino acid sequence: CASSQREGDTQYF.

This chain links TRBV18 with TRBJ2-5, with a weak D call TRBD1 (5 bases). The CDR3 loop spans 14 amino acids. CDR1 KGHSH and CDR2 LQKENI come from the germline V gene. V gave up 1 base and J gave up 3 bases, with 9 bases separating them. The CDR3 here is CASSPLRGEETQYF. CDR3 coding DNA: TGTGCCAGCTCACCACTTAGGGGCGAAGAGACCCAGTACTTC.

The chain couples TRBV28 to TRBJ1-3; 7 nucleotides line up with TRBD1. Per germline, CDR1 MDHEN and CDR2 SYDVKM. The CDR3 is made up of 16 amino acids. Germline trimming cut 6 bases from V and 0 bases from J; bases unmatched to any gene: 8. CDR3 loop: CASRGDRVLSGNTIYF. In DNA form, the CDR3 reads TGTGCCAGCAGGGGTGACAGGGTACTCTCTGGAAACACCATATATTTT.

The genes are TRBV27 and TRBJ1-2; 7 nucleotides agree with TRBD1. From germline, CDR1 is MNHEY and CDR2 SMNVEV (reference sequence). CDR3 length: 17 amino acids. V shed 5 bases, J shed 4 bases, and the junction held 16 bases outside the gene matches. As DNA, the CDR3 is TGTGCCAGCAGTCCGCTATCGACAGGGTTTCGTAGCTATGGCTACACCTTC. This encodes CASSPLSTGFRSYGYTF.

This chain connects TRBV29-1 to TRBJ2-7; the D gene is possibly TRBD1 (6 bases). Germline lookup yields CDR1 SQVTM and CDR2 ANQGSEA. This CDR3 has 12 residues. V was trimmed by 6 bases and J by 5 bases, leaving 14 bases between them. This chain's CDR3 is CSVAGRGDEQYF. The CDR3 coding sequence is TGCAGCGTGGCCGGCAGGGGAGACGAGCAGTACTTC.

This clone turned up a few times. The rearrangement joins TRBV11-3 to TRBJ1-1; tentative D call: TRBD1 (5 bases). Germline V gene sequence: CDR1 SGHNT, CDR2 YENEEA. This CDR3 is 17 amino acids long. Trimming left V 1 base short and J 1 base short, with 16 bases between. The CDR3 sequence: CASSLGGTFVTNTEAFF. The CDR3 DNA reads TGTGCCAGCAGCTTAGGAGGGACTTTCGTGACGAACACTGAAGCTTTCTTT.

The gene calls are TRBV7-8 and TRBJ2-7; TRBD2 might be the D (6 bases). The germline gives CDR1 SGHVS, CDR2 FQNEAQ. The length of the CDR3 is 14 residues. V dropped 4 bases and J dropped 0 bases, with 10 bases sitting between them. In DNA form, the CDR3 reads TGTGCCAGCAGCTCCTTCGGGAGCTCCTACGAGCAGTACTTC. Translating gives CASSSFGSSYEQYF. Looking up the rest from reference TRBV7-8 and TRBJ2-7 gives the full variable domain: GAGVSQSPRYKVAKRGQDVALRCDPISGHVSLFWYQQALGQGPEFLTYFQNEAQLDKSGLPSDRFFAERPEGSVSTLKIQRTQQEDSAVYLCASSSFGSSYEQYFGPGTRLTVT.

The rearrangement uses TRBV19 and TRBJ2-7, with 10 nucleotides matching TRBD1. CDR1 is LNHDA, CDR2 SQIVND, per germline (reference sequence). The trim removed 5 bases at V and 6 bases at J, leaving 7 bases unmatched. The CDR3 loop spans 14 amino acids. This CDR3 reads CASSPGTGVGEQYF. The CDR3 nucleotides are TGTGCCAGTAGTCCGGGGACAGGGGTGGGCGAGCAGTACTTC.

The gene calls are TRBV7-9 and TRBJ2-5, with TRBD2 as a possible D gene (5 bases). There are 14 residues in the CDR3. Germline V gene sequence: CDR1 SEHNR, CDR2 FQNEAQ (reference sequence). Trimming left V 1 base short and J 5 bases short, with 11 bases between. This CDR3 is CASSLGSWEETQYF. The CDR3 nucleotides are TGTGCCAGCAGCTTAGGCTCATGGGAGGAGACCCAGTACTTC.

The chain has TRBV7-2 and TRBJ1-3; 10 bases map to TRBD1. V was pared by 5 bases and J by 3 bases, with 4 bases of the junction left unmatched. The CDR3 consists of 15 residues. Germline CDR1 is SGHTA and CDR2 is FQGNSA. CDR3 residues: CASSRDRGLGNTIYF. The CDR3 coding sequence is TGTGCCAGCAGCAGAGACAGGGGGCTTGGAAACACCATATATTTT.

The V call is TRBV15, the J call TRBJ2-1, with TRBD2 matching 10 bases. CDR3 length equals 16 residues. In germline, CDR1 is LNHNV, CDR2 YYDKDF (reference sequence). V gave up 5 bases and J gave up 0 bases; unmatched junction bases: 4. CDR3: CATSPGLADSYNEQFF. As DNA, the CDR3 is TGTGCCACCAGCCCCGGACTAGCGGACTCCTACAATGAGCAGTTCTTC. Full variable domain (remainder filled in from reference TRBV15 and TRBJ2-1): DAMVIQNPRYQVTQFGKPVTLSCSQTLNHNVMYWYQQKSSQAPKLLFHYYDKDFNNEADTPDNFQSRRPNTSFCFLDIRSPGLGDTAMYLCATSPGLADSYNEQFFGPGTRLTVL.

The rearrangement joins TRBV5-5 to TRBJ1-4; D gene uncertain. The length of the CDR3 is 11 residues. The germline CDR1 and CDR2 sequences are SGHKS and YYEKEE (reference sequence). Trimming cost V 2 bases and J 9 bases, with 5 bases left between them. CDR3 region: CASSFQKKLFF. Here the CDR3 DNA reads TGTGCCAGCAGCTTTCAAAAAAAACTGTTTTTT.

The chain is built from TRBV11-2 and TRBJ1-1; tentative D call: TRBD1 (5 bases). Trimming left V 6 bases short and J 8 bases short, with 22 bases between. CDR3 length: 15 amino acids. CDR1 is SGHAT, CDR2 FQNNGV, per germline. The DNA for the CDR3 is TGTGCCAGCAGAGAGAATCCGGCCGAGGGACTGGAAGCTTTCTTT. Protein sequence: CASRENPAEGLEAFF.

This clone occurred a few times. This sequence is one base from a far larger clone and is likely a read error. The V call is TRBV10-2, the J call TRBJ1-2, with 9 bases aligning to TRBD1. Germline V gives CDR1 WSHSY, CDR2 SAAADI. The CDR3 covers 14 residues. The CDR3: CASSPGTGTYGSTF. The CDR3 nucleotides are TGCGCCAGCAGTCCCGGGACAGGGACCTATGGCTCCACCTTC.

In this sample, this clone turned up once. The rearrangement joins TRBV27 to TRBJ2-3; 7 bases fit TRBD1. Germline CDR1 is MNHEY and CDR2 is SMNVEV (reference sequence). V was clipped by 3 bases and J by 1 base; unmatched bases: 4. The CDR3 spans 15 residues. CDR3 in amino acids: CASSFGQARTDTQYF. CDR3 nucleotide sequence: TGTGCCAGCAGTTTTGGACAGGCACGCACAGATACGCAGTATTTT.

This clone was picked up a small number of times. The chain uses TRBV28 and TRBJ1-6, with D possibly TRBD1 on 6 matching bases. The CDR3 is 15 amino acids. CDR1 and CDR2 from the germline V gene are MDHEN and SYDVKM. V dropped 9 bases and J dropped 6 bases, with 18 bases sitting between them. CDR3 DNA: TGTGCCAGTAAACCGGGGGGCGAGGGTAATTCACCCCTCCACTTT. Translated, it gives CASKPGGEGNSPLHF.

The V call is TRBV15, the J call TRBJ2-7; 9 positions agree with TRBD2. The germline V gene encodes CDR1 LNHNV and CDR2 YYDKDF (reference sequence). This CDR3 comprises 15 residues. Trimming at V came to 5 bases and at J to 1 base, leaving 6 bases not matched to a gene. The CDR3, as DNA: TGTGCCACCAGCCTAGCGGGAAGTCGGTCCTACGAGCAGTACTTC. Encoded protein: CATSLAGSRSYEQYF.

This clone was detected only a few times. The chain carries TRBV9 and TRBJ2-1; 10 bases align to TRBD1. The CDR3 runs 16 residues. V was pared by 3 bases and J by 4 bases, with 7 bases of the junction left unmatched. Germline CDR1 SGDLS, CDR2 YYNGEE. CDR3 DNA: TGTGCCAGCAGCGGGGCCGGGACAGGGGTTTACAATGAGCAGTTCTTC. Translating it yields CASSGAGTGVYNEQFF.

The chain uses TRBV9 and TRBJ1-6, with D maybe TRBD1 (6 bases). This CDR3 comprises 14 residues. V lost 4 bases to trimming and J lost 5 bases, with 10 bases between them. Germline V gives CDR1 SGDLS, CDR2 YYNGEE. The CDR3 coding sequence is TGTGCCAGCAGCAACAGGGTTGATAATTCACCCCTCCACTTT. Translation: CASSNRVDNSPLHF.

Remarks on this clone: This specimen includes other DNA sequences encoding the same CDR3. The CDR3 sequence is CASSQGTEAFF. The CDR3 nucleotides read TGTGCCAGCAGTCAGGGGACTGAAGCTTTCTTT. The rearrangement uses TRBV6-5 and TRBJ1-1; D possibly corresponds to TRBD1 (6 bases). Trimming removed 5 bases from V and 5 bases from J, with 6 bases in between. CDR3 length equals 11 residues. Per germline, CDR1 MNHEY and CDR2 SVGAGI.

The J gene is TRBJ2-7, the V gene TRBV5-1; 9 bases are a match to TRBD1. Trimming cost V 1 base and J 9 bases; bases outside gene matches: 5. The germline V gene encodes CDR1 SGHRS and CDR2 YFSETQ. The CDR3 is made up of 13 amino acids. The CDR3 nucleotides are TGCGCCAGCAGCTTGACAGGGGGCTATGGGCAGTACTTC. It codes for CASSLTGGYGQYF. The full variable domain, with the rest looked up from reference TRBV5-1 and TRBJ2-7, is KAGVTQTPRYLIKTRGQQVTLSCSPISGHRSVSWYQQTPGQGLQFLFEYFSETQRNKGNFPGRFSGRQFSNSRSEMNVSTLELGDSALYLCASSLTGGYGQYFGPGTRLTVT.

The J gene is TRBJ2-7, the V gene TRBV5-1, with a tentative D call TRBD1 (6 bases). CDR3 length equals 16 residues. CDR1 is SGHRS, CDR2 YFSETQ, per germline. Trimming left V 0 bases short and J 3 bases short, with 16 bases between. CDR3 sequence reads: CASSLESSGVGYEQYF. The CDR3 DNA reads TGCGCCAGCAGCTTGGAGTCGTCAGGGGTGGGCTACGAGCAGTACTTC.

This rearrangement joins TRBV2 to TRBJ1-5; TRBD1 agrees at 7 bases. With V trimmed by 6 bases and J by 2 bases, 7 bases remained unmatched. The CDR3 loop spans 15 amino acids. Germline loops: CDR1 SNHLY, CDR2 FYNNEI. The CDR3 bases are TGTGCCAGCAGCCGGACAGGTCAGGGCAATCAGCCCCAGCATTTT. It codes for CASSRTGQGNQPQHF. The whole variable domain, remainder taken from reference TRBV2 and TRBJ1-5, is EPEVTQTPSHQVTQMGQEVILRCVPISNHLYFYWYRQILGQKVEFLVSFYNNEISEKSEIFDDQFSVERPDGSNFTLKIRSTKLEDSAMYFCASSRTGQGNQPQHFGDGTRLSIL.